This record covers a single T cell receptor beta chain. These data come from a study of blood T cell repertoires in COVID-19. At the level of the study: T cells, B-cell-depleted T cells, or PBMCs provided the cDNA or gDNA that served as material.

The CDR3 sequence is 12 residues long. Per germline, CDR1 MDHEN and CDR2 SYDVKM. V was clipped by 7 bases and J by 5 bases, with 11 bases between them. Methods used by the authors: The authors estimated nucleated cell counts from reference gene primer amplification. Sequencing was performed with immunoSEQ multiplex PCR; in TCRdb, only in-frame clones are kept and a portion is missing. V, J and clone size derive from that table, while D and trimming were established from the DNA sequence. The table records hundreds of thousands of clones, around four fifths of them present only once. The sequence came from a woman in her forties or fifties with acute or convalescent COVID-19. The chain links TRBV28 to TRBJ1-1, with D uncertain. The sample comprised peripheral blood. The CDR3 here is CASIRRGTEAFF. The CDR3 DNA follows: TGTGCCAGCATACGGCGCGGAACTGAAGCTTTCTTT.